Listed here is a single T cell receptor beta chain. What it binds is unknown. TCRdb re-called the 5' RACE reads and catalogs CDR3 proteins one per entry, DNA excluded. This table holds over 150,000 distinct CDR3 sequences. The sample belongs to a study of T cells expressing NK-cell markers. Study-level findings and limits: The CD3+CD56-NKG2C+ fraction of four donors was likewise dominated by these clonotypes.

The receptor was derived from a woman in her fifties or sixties in good health. The specimen sequenced was blood T cells: a sorted CD56 or NKG2C T cell subset, CD4+ or CD8+ T cells, or bulk PBMC T cells (not recorded which).

This CDR3 is CASSVTGSGNTEAFF. The chain combines TRBV9 with TRBJ1-1; TCRdb calls TRBD1, which cannot be checked without DNA. The CDR3 contains 15 residues. Germline CDR1 and CDR2: SGDLS and YYNGEE.